The T cell receptor (beta chain) described here comes from a study of cytomegalovirus exposure and HLA in healthy donors. Germline V gene sequence: CDR1 MNHEY, CDR2 SVGAGI. The CDR3 has 14 amino acids. After removal of 4 bases from V and 4 bases from J, the junction contained 6 bases not matched to a gene. As concerns this clone: The antigen remains undetermined.

Study results and limitations: Being productive about 87% or about 30% of the time was typical of most TCR beta V segments in an earlier analysis. For most subjects, TCR beta sequences were reported to predict HLA-A and HLA-B alleles with accuracy. Later analysis indicated greater clonal expansion among HLA-associated TCR beta chains than among equally common other chains. Reportedly, cytomegalovirus status was diagnosed with high sensitivity and specificity.

Primers: 60 Vbeta forward and 13 Jbeta reverse. Assay: immunoSEQ multiplex PCR; the TCRdb copy retains only in-frame clones and omits some. The table shows about 160,000 clones, with roughly 80% occurring only once. V usage is TRBV6-5 and J usage is TRBJ1-1, with 7 bases fitting TRBD1. The TCR was taken from a man aged 30-40 years in good health and CMV-seronegative. The specimen sequenced was PBMCs. The CDR3 here is CASSLLQGTTEAFF. The CDR3, as DNA: TGTGCCAGCAGTTTACTACAGGGGACCACTGAAGCTTTCTTT.